This is a list of T cell receptor beta chains from one sample in a study of T cell responses to AZD1222 COVID-19 vaccine. TCRdb's table, derived via immunoSEQ multiplex PCR, lists solely in-frame clones and lacks some. The repertoire holds 120,000 or so clones, around 92% seen once, with 1.5% to 1.9% in the top ten. The sample consisted of peripheral blood, taken on day 0 of AZD1222 vaccination. The receptors come from an adult in good health. Both conserved end residues are part of each CDR3. Fields, in order: D gene, V gene, J gene, clone size, CDR3 DNA, CDR3 protein. A D gene is named only where the DNA matches it firmly. Clone size, where shown, is once, few, many, or a class for clones that have expanded.

.	TRBV4-3	TRBJ1-2	.	TGCGCCAGCAGCCAAGATTGGAACGGGGCCGATGGCTACACCTTC	CASSQDWNGADGYTF
.	TRBV10-2	TRBJ2-7	once	TGCGCCAGCAGTGTAACAGGGGGGGGCGAGCAGTACTTC	CASSVTGGGEQYF
.	TRBV29-1	TRBJ1-2	.	TGCAGCGTTGAGTCCCAGGTGATTAACTATGGCTACACCTTC	CSVESQVINYGYTF
TRBD2	TRBV30	TRBJ2-7	.	TGTGCCTGGAGTGTACTATATCGACCTTCTATAGTAGCGGGAGGTCTACGATGTCAGTACTTC	CAWSVLYRPSIVAGGLRCQYF
.	TRBV27	TRBJ2-1	once	TGTGCCAGCGCCTTCTACCGGGATTCCATCAATGAGCAGTTCTTC	CASAFYRDSINEQFF
TRBD1	TRBV9	TRBJ2-7	.	TGTGCCAGCAGCGTAGTCCAGGGGGCCAAAGGCGAGCAGTACTTC	CASSVVQGAKGEQYF
.	TRBV4-3	TRBJ2-7	.	TGCGCCAGCAGCCAAGCTTGGCCGGACTCCTACGAGCAGTACTTC	CASSQAWPDSYEQYF
.	TRBV13	TRBJ2-7	.	TGTGCCAGCAGCAAGATCCGTTCGCTAGCTCCCAACGAGCAGTACTTC	CASSKIRSLAPNEQYF
.	TRBV12-5	TRBJ1-2	.	TGTGCTAGTGGTTTGGAGTCAGGGCCTCCCTATGGCTACACCTTC	CASGLESGPPYGYTF
TRBD2	TRBV7-8	TRBJ2-7	.	TGTGCCAGCAGCTCGGGACTAGCGGACAACGAGCAGTACTTC	CASSSGLADNEQYF
.	TRBV12-3/TRBV12-4	TRBJ1-1	.	TGTGCCAGCAGTTGGGACGGATACACTGAAGCTTTCTTT	CASSWDGYTEAFF
.	TRBV7-3	TRBJ1-1	.	TGTGCCAGCAGCTTATTTGGGGCGGGGACTGAAGCTTTCTTT	CASSLFGAGTEAFF
.	TRBV19	TRBJ1-1	.	TGTGCCAGTAGTTGGGGCGTGAACACTGAAGCTTTCTTT	CASSWGVNTEAFF
.	TRBV4-1	TRBJ1-2	.	TGCGCCAGCAGCCCGCCTTGGGCAGTGAGTAACTATGGCTACACCTTC	CASSPPWAVSNYGYTF
.	TRBV18	TRBJ1-1	.	TGTGCCAGCTCGCCGCTCCGGGACGGAAACACTGAAGCTTTCTTT	CASSPLRDGNTEAFF
TRBD2	TRBV3-1/TRBV3-2	TRBJ2-3	.	TGTGCCAGCAGCCATATGAGCGGGAGTTTCATTGGGGATACGCAGTATTTT	CASSHMSGSFIGDTQYF
.	TRBV28	TRBJ2-4	.	TGTGCCAGCAGTTTACCCTGGGGCAGGGTGCAGAAAGGGGGTCAGTACTTC	CASSLPWGRVQKGGQYF
TRBD1	TRBV2	TRBJ1-4	.	TGTGCCAGCAGGAGAACCGGGACAGGGAATGAAAAACTGTTTTTT	CASRRTGTGNEKLFF
.	TRBV9	TRBJ1-2	.	TGTGCCAGCAGCGTAGGCCCTCAGGAGCGGGGATACGGCTACACCTTC	CASSVGPQERGYGYTF
TRBD2	TRBV10-3	TRBJ2-3	.	TGTGCCATCAGGGGAGTAGCGGGAGAGGGCACAGATACGCAGTATTTT	CAIRGVAGEGTDTQYF
.	TRBV19	TRBJ1-2	.	TGTGCCAGTAGTATCCCGGGGCCCATGGAGGGGTGGGGTGGCTACACCTTC	CASSIPGPMEGWGGYTF
.	TRBV28	TRBJ1-5	.	TGTGCCAGCAGTTTAATCGGGGCCGGGAGCAATCAGCCCCAGCATTTT	CASSLIGAGSNQPQHF